One and the same sample provided the 2 T cell receptor beta chains below, sequenced in a study of cytomegalovirus exposure and HLA in healthy donors. PCR employed 60 Vbeta and 13 Jbeta primers. The method was immunoSEQ multiplex PCR; TCRdb's version includes in-frame clones alone and lacks a portion of them. Of 250,000 to 350,000 clones listed, about nine tenths were seen once; the top ten hold roughly 4%. The sequenced sample consisted of PBMCs. These receptors were obtained from a man in his forties or fifties in good health and CMV-seropositive.

J is TRBJ2-1 and V is TRBV9; 7 bases map to TRBD2. Germline CDR1 SGDLS, CDR2 YYNGEE. The CDR3 runs to 16 residues. The V segment lost 3 bases and the J segment 3 bases; nucleotides outside the gene matches: 9. This chain's CDR3 is CASSAGAGFNYNEQFF. CDR3 sequence (DNA): TGTGCCAGCAGCGCCGGAGCGGGGTTCAACTACAATGAGCAGTTCTTC.

V gene TRBV30 combines with J gene TRBJ2-5; 8 bases fit TRBD2. The J call may be incorrect, as the DNA end agrees better with TRBJ2-7. CDR1 is GTSNPN, CDR2 SVGIG, per germline (reference sequence). This CDR3 region has 11 residues. CDR3 coding DNA: TGTGCCTGGAGCGGGAGGGACGAGCAGTACTTC. Its translation: CAWSGRDEQYF.